This T cell receptor (beta chain) was recorded in a study of blood T cell repertoires in COVID-19. Study-wide context: COVID-19 samples from acute and convalescent phases originated in the United States, Italy and Spain.

Sequenced by immunoSEQ multiplex PCR; TCRdb stores in-frame clones only, minus some. The sample consists of tens of thousands of clones, 77% of them appearing once. With V trimmed by 6 bases and J by 1 base, 6 bases remained unmatched. The CDR3 has 15 amino acids. Germline V lookup: CDR1 SGHAT, CDR2 FQNNGV. J is TRBJ2-7 and V is TRBV11-2; 10 bases map to TRBD2. The material sequenced was peripheral blood. This receptor was identified in a woman in her 70s with acute or convalescent COVID-19. CDR3 sequence: CASRRLLAGSYEQYF. The CDR3 DNA sequence: TGTGCCAGCAGGCGTTTACTAGCGGGATCCTACGAGCAGTACTTC.